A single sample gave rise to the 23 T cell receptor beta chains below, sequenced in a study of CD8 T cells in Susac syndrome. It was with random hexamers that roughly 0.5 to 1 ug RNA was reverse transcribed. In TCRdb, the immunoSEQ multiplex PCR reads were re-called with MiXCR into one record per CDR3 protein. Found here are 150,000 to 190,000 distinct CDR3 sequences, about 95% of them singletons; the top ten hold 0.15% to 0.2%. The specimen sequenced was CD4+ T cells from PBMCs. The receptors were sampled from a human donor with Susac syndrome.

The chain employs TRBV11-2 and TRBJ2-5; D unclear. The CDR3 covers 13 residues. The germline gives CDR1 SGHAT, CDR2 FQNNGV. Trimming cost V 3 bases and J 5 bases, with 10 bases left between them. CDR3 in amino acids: CASSLGYRETQYF. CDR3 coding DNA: TGTGCCAGCAGCTTGGGGTATCGGGAGACCCAGTACTTC.

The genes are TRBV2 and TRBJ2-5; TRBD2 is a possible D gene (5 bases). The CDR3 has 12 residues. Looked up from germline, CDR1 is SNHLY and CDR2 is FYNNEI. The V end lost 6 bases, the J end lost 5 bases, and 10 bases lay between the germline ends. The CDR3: CASRRVDETQYF. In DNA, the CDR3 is TGTGCCAGCAGGAGGGTTGATGAGACCCAGTACTTC.

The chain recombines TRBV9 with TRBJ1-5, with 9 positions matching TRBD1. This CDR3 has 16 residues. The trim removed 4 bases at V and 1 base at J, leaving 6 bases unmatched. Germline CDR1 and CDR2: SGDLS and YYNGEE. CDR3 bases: TGTGCCAGCAGCCCCGGGACAGGGACGAGCAATCAGCCCCAGCATTTT. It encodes CASSPGTGTSNQPQHF.

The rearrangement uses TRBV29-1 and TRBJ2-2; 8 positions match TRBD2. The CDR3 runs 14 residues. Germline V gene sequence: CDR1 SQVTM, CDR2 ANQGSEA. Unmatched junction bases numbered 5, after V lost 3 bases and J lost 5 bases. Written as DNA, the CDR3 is TGCAGCGTTGAGTGGTCGGGGGGGACCGGGGAGCTGTTTTTT. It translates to CSVEWSGGTGELFF.

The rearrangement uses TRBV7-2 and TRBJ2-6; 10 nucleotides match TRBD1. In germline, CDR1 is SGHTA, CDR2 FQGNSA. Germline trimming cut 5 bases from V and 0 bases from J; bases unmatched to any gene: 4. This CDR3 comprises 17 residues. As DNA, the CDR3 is TGTGCCAGCAGCATGGACAGGGGGTTCTCTGGGGCCAACGTCCTGACTTTC. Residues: CASSMDRGFSGANVLTF.

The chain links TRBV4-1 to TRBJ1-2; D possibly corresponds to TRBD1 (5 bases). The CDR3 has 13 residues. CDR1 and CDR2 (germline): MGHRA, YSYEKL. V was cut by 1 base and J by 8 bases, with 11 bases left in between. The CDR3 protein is CASSQGGRGGYTF. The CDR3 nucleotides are TGCGCCAGCAGCCAAGGGGGGAGAGGGGGCTACACCTTC.

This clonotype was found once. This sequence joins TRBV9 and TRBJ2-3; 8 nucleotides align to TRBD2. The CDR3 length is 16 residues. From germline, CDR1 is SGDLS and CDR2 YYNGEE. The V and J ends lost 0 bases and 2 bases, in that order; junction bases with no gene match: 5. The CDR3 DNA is TGTGCCAGCAGCGTAGTGGGTAGCGGGGACACAGATACGCAGTATTTT. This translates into CASSVVGSGDTDTQYF.

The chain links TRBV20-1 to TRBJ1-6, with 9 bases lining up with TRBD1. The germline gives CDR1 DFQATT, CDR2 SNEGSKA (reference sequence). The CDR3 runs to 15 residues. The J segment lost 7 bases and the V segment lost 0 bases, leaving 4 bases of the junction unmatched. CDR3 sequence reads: CSARDPGTGNSPLHF. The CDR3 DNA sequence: TGCAGTGCTAGAGATCCTGGGACAGGGAATTCACCCCTCCACTTT.

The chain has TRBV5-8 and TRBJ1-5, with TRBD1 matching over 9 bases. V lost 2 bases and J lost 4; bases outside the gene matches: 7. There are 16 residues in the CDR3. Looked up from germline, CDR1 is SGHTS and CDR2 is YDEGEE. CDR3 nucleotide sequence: TGTGCCAGCAGCTTTGTGACAGGGGGATTTAATCAGCCCCAGCATTTT. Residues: CASSFVTGGFNQPQHF.

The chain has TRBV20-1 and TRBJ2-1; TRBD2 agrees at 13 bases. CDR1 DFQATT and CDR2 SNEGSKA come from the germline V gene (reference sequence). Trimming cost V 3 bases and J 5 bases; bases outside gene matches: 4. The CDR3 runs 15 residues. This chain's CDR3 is CSASPGTSGDNEQFF. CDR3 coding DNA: TGCAGTGCTAGTCCCGGGACTAGCGGGGACAATGAGCAGTTCTTC.

CDR3 in DNA: TGTGCCAGCGCTGCCGGGGGGAAGGGAGGCGAGCAGTACTTC. This codes for CASAAGGKGGEQYF. V is TRBV5-4 and J is TRBJ2-7; TRBD2 matches at 7 bases. CDR1 is SGHNT, CDR2 YYREEE, per germline (reference sequence). CDR3 size: 14 residues. V lost 7 bases, J lost 6 bases, and 13 bases stayed unmatched.

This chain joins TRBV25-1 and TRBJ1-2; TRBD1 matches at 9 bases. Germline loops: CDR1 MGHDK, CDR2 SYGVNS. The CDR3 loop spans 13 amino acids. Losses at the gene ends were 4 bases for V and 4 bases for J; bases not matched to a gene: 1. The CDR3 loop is CASSVTGGYGYTF. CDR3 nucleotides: TGTGCCAGCAGTGTGACAGGGGGCTATGGCTACACCTTC.

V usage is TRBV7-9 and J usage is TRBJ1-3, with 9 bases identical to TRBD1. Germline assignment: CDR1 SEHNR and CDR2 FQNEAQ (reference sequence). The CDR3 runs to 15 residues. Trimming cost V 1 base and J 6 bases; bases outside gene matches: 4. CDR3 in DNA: TGTGCCAGCAGCTTAGGGGGACAGGGACAAAACACCATATATTTT. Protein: CASSLGGQGQNTIYF.

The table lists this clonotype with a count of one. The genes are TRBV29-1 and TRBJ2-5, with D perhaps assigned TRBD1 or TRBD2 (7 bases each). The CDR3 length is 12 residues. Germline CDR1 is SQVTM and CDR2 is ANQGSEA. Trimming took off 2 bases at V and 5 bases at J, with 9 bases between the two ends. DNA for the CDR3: TGCAGCGTTGAACAGGGGGGGGAGACCCAGTACTTC. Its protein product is CSVEQGGETQYF.

The CDR3 DNA is TGCAGCGTTGAAGGGACAGGAGGCGGAAACACCATATATTTT. This translates into CSVEGTGGGNTIYF. The J gene is TRBJ1-3, the V gene TRBV29-1, with TRBD1 identical over 7 bases. Germline trimming cut 1 base from V and 4 bases from J; bases unmatched to any gene: 4. This CDR3 contains 14 residues. CDR1 is SQVTM and CDR2 is ANQGSEA in the germline V gene. The full variable domain, its missing parts supplied by reference TRBV29-1 and TRBJ1-3, is SAVISQKPSRDICQRGTSLTIQCQVDSQVTMMFWYRQQPGQSLTLIATANQGSEATYESGFVIDKFPISRPNLTFSTLTVSNMSPEDSSIYLCSVEGTGGGNTIYFGEGSWLTVV.

This CDR3 is CASSSPSGGRETQYF. CDR3 sequence (DNA): TGTGCCAGCAGCTCCCCTAGCGGGGGTCGAGAGACCCAGTACTTC. This chain uses TRBV2 with TRBJ2-5, with TRBD2 identical over 10 bases. With V trimmed by 6 bases and J by 4 bases, 8 bases remained unmatched. Germline assignment: CDR1 SNHLY and CDR2 FYNNEI. CDR3 length equals 15 residues.

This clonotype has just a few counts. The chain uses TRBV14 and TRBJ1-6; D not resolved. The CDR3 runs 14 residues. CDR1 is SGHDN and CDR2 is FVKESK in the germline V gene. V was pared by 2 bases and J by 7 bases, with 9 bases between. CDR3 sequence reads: CASSQKSANSPLHF. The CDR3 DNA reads TGTGCCAGCAGCCAAAAGTCCGCCAATTCACCCCTCCACTTT.

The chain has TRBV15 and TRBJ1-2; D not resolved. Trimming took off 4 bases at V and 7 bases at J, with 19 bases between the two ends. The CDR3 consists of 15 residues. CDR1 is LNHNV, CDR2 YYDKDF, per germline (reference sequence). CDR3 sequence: CATSKPGEDMGGYTF. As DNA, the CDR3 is TGTGCCACCAGCAAACCGGGAGAGGATATGGGTGGCTACACCTTC.

The CDR3 loop reads CASSPRQGTGMNTEAFF. In DNA form, the CDR3 reads TGTGCCAGCAGTCCCCGACAGGGAACGGGGATGAACACTGAAGCTTTCTTT. The chain has TRBV27 and TRBJ1-1, with 7 positions matching TRBD1. The V gene end was trimmed by 5 bases and the J gene end by 0 bases; junction bases not matched to a gene: 12. The CDR3 length is 17 residues. Germline CDR1 MNHEY, CDR2 SMNVEV (reference sequence).

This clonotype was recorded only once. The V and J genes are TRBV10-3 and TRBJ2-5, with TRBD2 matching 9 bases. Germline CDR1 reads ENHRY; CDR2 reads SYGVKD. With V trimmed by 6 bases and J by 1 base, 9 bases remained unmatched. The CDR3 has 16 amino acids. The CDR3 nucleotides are TGTGCCATCAGCGGAGCAGCGGGGGGACCCCAAGAGACCCAGTACTTC. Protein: CAISGAAGGPQETQYF.

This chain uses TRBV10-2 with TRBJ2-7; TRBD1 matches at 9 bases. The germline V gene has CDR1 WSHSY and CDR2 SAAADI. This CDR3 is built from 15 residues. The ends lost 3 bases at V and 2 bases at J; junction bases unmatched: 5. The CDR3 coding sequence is TGCGCCAGCAGTGAATCGGACAGGGGACCCTACGAGCAGTACTTC. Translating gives CASSESDRGPYEQYF.

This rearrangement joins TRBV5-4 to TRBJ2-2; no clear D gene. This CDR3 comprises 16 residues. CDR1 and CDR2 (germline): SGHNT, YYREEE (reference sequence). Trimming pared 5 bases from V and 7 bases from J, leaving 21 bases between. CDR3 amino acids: CASRPTTGLGVGELFF. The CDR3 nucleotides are TGTGCCAGCAGACCAACGACCGGGCTTGGTGTCGGGGAGCTGTTTTTT.

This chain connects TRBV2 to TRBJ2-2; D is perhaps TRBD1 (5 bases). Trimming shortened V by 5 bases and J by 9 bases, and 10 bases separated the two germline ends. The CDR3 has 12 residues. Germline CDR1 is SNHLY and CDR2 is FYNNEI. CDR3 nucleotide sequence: TGTGCCAGCAGTTTTGACAGAAGGGAGCTGTTTTTT. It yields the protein CASSFDRRELFF.